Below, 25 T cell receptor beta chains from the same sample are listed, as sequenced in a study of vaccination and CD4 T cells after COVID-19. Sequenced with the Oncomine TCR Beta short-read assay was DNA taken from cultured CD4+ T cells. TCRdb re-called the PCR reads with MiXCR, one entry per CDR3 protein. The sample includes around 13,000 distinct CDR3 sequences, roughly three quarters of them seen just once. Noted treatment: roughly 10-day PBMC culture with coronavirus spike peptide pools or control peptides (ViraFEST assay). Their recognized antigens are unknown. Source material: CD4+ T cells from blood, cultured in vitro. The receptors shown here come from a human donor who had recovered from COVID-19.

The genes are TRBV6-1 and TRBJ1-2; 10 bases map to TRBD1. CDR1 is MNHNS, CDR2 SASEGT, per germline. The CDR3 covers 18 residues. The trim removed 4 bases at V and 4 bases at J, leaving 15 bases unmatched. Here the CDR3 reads CASSGQTRDRGRGYGYTF. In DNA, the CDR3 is TGTGCCAGCAGTGGCCAAACCCGGGACAGGGGTCGTGGCTATGGCTACACCTTC.

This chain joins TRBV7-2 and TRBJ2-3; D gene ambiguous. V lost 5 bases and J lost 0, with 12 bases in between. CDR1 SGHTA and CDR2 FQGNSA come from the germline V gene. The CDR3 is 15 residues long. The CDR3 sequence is CASSKNLVSTDTQYF. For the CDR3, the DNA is TGTGCCAGCAGCAAAAACCTGGTGAGCACAGATACGCAGTATTTT.

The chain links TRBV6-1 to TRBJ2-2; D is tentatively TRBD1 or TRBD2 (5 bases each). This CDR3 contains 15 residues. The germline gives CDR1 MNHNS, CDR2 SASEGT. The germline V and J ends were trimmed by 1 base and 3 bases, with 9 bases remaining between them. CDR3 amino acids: CASSEVEGHTGELFF. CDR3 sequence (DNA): TGTGCCAGCAGTGAAGTTGAGGGGCACACCGGGGAGCTGTTTTTT.

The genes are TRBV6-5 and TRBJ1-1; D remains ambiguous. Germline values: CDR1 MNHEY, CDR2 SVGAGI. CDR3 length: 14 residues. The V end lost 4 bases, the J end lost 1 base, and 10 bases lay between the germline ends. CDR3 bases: TGTGCCAGCAGTTTCGGTCGGGCGAACACTGAAGCTTTCTTT. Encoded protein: CASSFGRANTEAFF.

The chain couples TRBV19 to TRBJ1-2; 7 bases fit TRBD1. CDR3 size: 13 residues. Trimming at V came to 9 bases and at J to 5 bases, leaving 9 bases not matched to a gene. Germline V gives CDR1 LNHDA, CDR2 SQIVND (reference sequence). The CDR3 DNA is TGTGCCAGCCGCTTGGACAGGTCTTATGGCTACACCTTC. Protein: CASRLDRSYGYTF.

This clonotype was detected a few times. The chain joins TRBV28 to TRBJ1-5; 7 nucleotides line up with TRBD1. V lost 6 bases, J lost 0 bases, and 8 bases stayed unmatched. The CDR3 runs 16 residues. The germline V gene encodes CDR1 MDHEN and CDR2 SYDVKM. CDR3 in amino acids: CASRLGTAYSNQPQHF. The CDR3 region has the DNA TGTGCCAGCAGGCTCGGGACAGCATATAGCAATCAGCCCCAGCATTTT. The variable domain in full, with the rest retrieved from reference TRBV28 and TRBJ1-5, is DVKVTQSSRYLVKRTGEKVFLECVQDMDHENMFWYRQDPGLGLRLIYFSYDVKMKEKGDIPEGYSVSREKKERFSLILESASTNQTSMYLCASRLGTAYSNQPQHFGDGTRLSIL.

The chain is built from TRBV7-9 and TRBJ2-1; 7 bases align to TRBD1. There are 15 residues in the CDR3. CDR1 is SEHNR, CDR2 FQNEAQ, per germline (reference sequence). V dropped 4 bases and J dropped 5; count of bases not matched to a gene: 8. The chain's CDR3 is CASSSPYGTDNEQFF. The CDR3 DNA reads TGTGCCAGCAGCTCGCCTTATGGGACAGACAATGAGCAGTTCTTC.

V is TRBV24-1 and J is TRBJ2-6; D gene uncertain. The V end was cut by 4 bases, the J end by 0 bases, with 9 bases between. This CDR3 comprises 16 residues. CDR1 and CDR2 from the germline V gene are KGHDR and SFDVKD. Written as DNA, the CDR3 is TGTGCCACCAGTGACCGTCAAGGCTCTGGGGCCAACGTCCTGACTTTC. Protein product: CATSDRQGSGANVLTF.

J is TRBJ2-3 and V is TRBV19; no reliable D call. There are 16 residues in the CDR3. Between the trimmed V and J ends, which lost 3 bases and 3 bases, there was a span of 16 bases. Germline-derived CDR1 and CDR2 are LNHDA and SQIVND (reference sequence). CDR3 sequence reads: CASSIIGFGKTDTQYF. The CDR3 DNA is TGTGCCAGTAGTATTATTGGGTTTGGCAAAACAGATACGCAGTATTTT. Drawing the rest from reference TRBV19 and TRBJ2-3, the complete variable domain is DGGITQSPKYLFRKEGQNVTLSCEQNLNHDAMYWYRQDPGQGLRLIYYSQIVNDFQKGDIAEGYSVSREKKESFPLTVTSAQKNPTAFYLCASSIIGFGKTDTQYFGPGTRLTVL.

This CDR3 reads CASSPREGSYNEQFF. Here the CDR3 DNA reads TGTGCCAGCAGTCCCAGGGAGGGCTCCTACAATGAGCAGTTCTTC. This rearrangement joins TRBV27 to TRBJ2-1; the match to TRBD2 covers 7 bases. V lost 5 bases to trimming and J lost 0 bases; unmatched junction nucleotides: 4. This CDR3 region has 15 residues. Germline CDR1 MNHEY, CDR2 SMNVEV (reference sequence).

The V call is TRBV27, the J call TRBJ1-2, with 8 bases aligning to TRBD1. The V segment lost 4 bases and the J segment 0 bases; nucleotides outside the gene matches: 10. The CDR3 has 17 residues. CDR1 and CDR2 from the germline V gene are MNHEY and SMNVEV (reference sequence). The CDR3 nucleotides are TGTGCCAGCAGTTCTCCGACAGGGGCGATAGCTAACTATGGCTACACCTTC. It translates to CASSSPTGAIANYGYTF.

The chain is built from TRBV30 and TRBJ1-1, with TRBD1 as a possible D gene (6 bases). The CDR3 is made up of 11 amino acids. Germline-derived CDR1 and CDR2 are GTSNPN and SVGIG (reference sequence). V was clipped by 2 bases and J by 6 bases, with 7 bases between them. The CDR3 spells CAWSKGAEAFF. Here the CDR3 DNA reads TGTGCCTGGAGTAAGGGGGCTGAAGCTTTCTTT.

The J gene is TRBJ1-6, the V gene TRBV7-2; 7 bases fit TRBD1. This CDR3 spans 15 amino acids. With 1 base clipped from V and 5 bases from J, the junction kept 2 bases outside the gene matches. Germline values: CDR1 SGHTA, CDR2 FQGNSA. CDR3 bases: TGTGCCAGCAGCTTAGTGGGACAGCATAATTCACCCCTCCACTTT. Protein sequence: CASSLVGQHNSPLHF.

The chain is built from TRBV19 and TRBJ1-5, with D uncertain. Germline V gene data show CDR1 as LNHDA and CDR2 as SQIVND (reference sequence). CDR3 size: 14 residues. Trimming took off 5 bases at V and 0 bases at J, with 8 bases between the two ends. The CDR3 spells CASSSAYSNQPQHF. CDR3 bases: TGTGCCAGTAGTTCAGCTTATAGCAATCAGCCCCAGCATTTT.

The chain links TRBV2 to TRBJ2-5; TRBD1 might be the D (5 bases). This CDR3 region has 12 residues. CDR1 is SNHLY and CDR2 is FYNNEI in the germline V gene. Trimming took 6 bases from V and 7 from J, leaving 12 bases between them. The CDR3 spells CASRVVRGTQYF. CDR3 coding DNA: TGTGCCAGCAGGGTGGTAAGGGGGACCCAGTACTTC.

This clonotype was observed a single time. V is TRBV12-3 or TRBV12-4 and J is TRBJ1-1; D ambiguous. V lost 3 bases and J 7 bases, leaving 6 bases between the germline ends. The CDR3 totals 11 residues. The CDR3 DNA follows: TGTGCCAGCAGTTTTCTCAGTGAAGCTTTCTTT. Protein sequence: CASSFLSEAFF.

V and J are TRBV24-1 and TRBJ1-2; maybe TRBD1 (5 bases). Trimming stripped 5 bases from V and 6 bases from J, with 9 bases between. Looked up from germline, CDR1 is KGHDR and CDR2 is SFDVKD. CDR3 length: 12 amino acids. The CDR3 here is CATSGAGNGYTF. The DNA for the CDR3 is TGTGCCACCAGTGGGGCAGGGAATGGCTACACCTTC.

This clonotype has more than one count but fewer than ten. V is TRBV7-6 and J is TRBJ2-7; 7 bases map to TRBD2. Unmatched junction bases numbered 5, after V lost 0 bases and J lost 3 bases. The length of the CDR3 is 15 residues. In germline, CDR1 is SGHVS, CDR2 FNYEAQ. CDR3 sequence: CASSLAGGRDYEQYF. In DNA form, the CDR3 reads TGTGCCAGCAGCTTAGCAGGCGGGAGAGACTACGAGCAGTACTTC.

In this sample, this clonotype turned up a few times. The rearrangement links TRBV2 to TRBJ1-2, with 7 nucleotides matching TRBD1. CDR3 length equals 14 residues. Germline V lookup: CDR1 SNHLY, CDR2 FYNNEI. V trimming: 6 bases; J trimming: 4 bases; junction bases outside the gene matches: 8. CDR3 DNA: TGTGCCAGCAGGCGTACAGGGGCTGGCTATGGCTACACCTTC. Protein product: CASRRTGAGYGYTF. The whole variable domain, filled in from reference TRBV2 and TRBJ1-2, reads EPEVTQTPSHQVTQMGQEVILRCVPISNHLYFYWYRQILGQKVEFLVSFYNNEISEKSEIFDDQFSVERPDGSNFTLKIRSTKLEDSAMYFCASRRTGAGYGYTFGSGTRLTVV.

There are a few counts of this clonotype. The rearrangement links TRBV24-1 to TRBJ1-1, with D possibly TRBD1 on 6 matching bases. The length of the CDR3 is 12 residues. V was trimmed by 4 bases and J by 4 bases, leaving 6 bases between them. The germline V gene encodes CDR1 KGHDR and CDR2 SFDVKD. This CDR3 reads CATSEQGTEAFF. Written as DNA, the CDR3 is TGTGCCACCAGTGAACAGGGCACTGAAGCTTTCTTT.

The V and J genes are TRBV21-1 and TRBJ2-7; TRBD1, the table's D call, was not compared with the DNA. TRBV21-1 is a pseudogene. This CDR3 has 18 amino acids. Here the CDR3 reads CASSKEGTQLPPTYEQYF. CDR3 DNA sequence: TGTGCCAGCAGCAAAGAGGGCACACAGCTTCCCCCCACCTACGAGCAGTACTTC.

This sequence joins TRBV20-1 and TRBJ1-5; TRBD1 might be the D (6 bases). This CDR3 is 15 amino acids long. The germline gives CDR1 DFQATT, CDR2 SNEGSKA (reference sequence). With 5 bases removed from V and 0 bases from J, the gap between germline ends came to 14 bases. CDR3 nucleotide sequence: TGCAGTGCTCGTGGACAGTCCAATAGCAATCAGCCCCAGCATTTT. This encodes CSARGQSNSNQPQHF.

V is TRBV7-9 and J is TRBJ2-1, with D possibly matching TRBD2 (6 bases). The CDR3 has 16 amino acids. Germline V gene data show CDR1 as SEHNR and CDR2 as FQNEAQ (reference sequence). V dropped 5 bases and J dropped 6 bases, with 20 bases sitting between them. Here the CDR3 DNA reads TGTGCCAGCAGCCCCCCGGGGTGGAGGGGTGTCAATGAGCAGTTCTTC. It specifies CASSPPGWRGVNEQFF.

The CDR3 DNA is TGTGCCAGCACCTCGACCAACTACGAGCAGTACTTC. Translated, it gives CASTSTNYEQYF. The chain combines TRBV6-2 or TRBV6-3 with TRBJ2-7; no clear D. The CDR3 is made up of 12 amino acids. Trimming removed 7 bases at V and 3 bases at J, with 10 bases between. From germline, CDR1 is MNHEY and CDR2 SVGEGT.

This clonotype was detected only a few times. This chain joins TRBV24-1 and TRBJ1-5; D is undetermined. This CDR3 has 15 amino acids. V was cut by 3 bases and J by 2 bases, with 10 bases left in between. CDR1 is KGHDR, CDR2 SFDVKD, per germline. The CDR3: CATSDPGLGNQPQHF. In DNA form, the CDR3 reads TGTGCCACCAGTGATCCTGGACTGGGCAATCAGCCCCAGCATTTT.